This record concerns one TCR beta chain sequence. As yet, its antigen is unknown. This sample is drawn from a study of T cells in Graves' hyperthyroidism and ophthalmopathy. Study overall: Specimen type is peripheral blood, collected at initial diagnosis prior to any treatment. Regarding the study as a whole: Most clonotypes that expanded in the thyroid above 0.001 also showed up in blood.

From RNA transcripts, TCR beta CDR3 regions were amplified. TCR CDR3 regions were first amplified by RT-PCR with HTBI primers. TCRdb re-called the multiplex PCR reads with MiXCR, one entry per CDR3 protein. This table has roughly 840,000 distinct CDR3 sequences, 35% to 40% appearing once. Researchers defined stable Graves' hyperthyroidism as no ophthalmopathy progression within 18 months. With 4 bases removed from V and 3 bases from J, the gap between germline ends came to 13 bases. Per the germline V gene, CDR1 is SGHRS and CDR2 is YFSETQ. The CDR3 length is 14 residues. This chain links TRBV5-1 with TRBJ1-1; no firm D call. Sequencing input: blood. This receptor was obtained from a man in his late teens or twenties with Graves' hyperthyroidism. The CDR3 nucleotides read TGCGCCAGCAGCCTTTTCCCGCAAGACACTGAAGCTTTCTTT. Its protein is CASSLFPQDTEAFF.